These 18 T cell receptor beta chains came from one sample sequenced in a study of CD8 T cells in ankylosing spondylitis. TCRdb redid the calling of the 5' RACE reads with MiXCR, one entry per CDR3 protein. Of a few hundred thousand distinct CDR3 sequences listed, roughly 20% are singletons. The material sequenced was blood, either unsorted or a sorted T cell fraction (not recorded which). Every receptor here comes from a male donor with ankylosing spondylitis or in good health (not recorded which).

The gene calls are TRBV4-1 and TRBJ2-1, with D perhaps TRBD1 (5 bases). Per the germline V gene, CDR1 is MGHRA and CDR2 is YSYEKL. Trimming took off 1 base at V and 3 bases at J, with 16 bases between the two ends. This CDR3 region has 17 residues. The CDR3 DNA is TGCGCCAGCAGCCAAGGAGGCGGCCAGGGTCGCTACAATGAGCAGTTCTTC. This codes for CASSQGGGQGRYNEQFF.

The chain has TRBV5-1 and TRBJ2-5; 11 bases line up with TRBD2. The CDR3 covers 16 residues. Germline V lookup: CDR1 SGHRS, CDR2 YFSETQ. V dropped 4 bases and J dropped 5; count of bases not matched to a gene: 10. CDR3 sequence: CASSVLSGGAMETQYF. Here the CDR3 DNA reads TGCGCCAGCAGCGTACTTAGCGGGGGGGCGATGGAGACCCAGTACTTC.

This chain connects TRBV10-3 to TRBJ2-1; possible D gene TRBD2, 5 bases. Germline V gene sequence: CDR1 ENHRY, CDR2 SYGVKD. CDR3 length equals 12 residues. Trimming removed 6 bases at V and 8 bases at J, with 11 bases between. The DNA for the CDR3 is TGTGCCATCAGCGCTGGACTTCATGAGCAGTTCTTC. It yields the protein CAISAGLHEQFF.

This sequence joins TRBV11-2 and TRBJ2-2; D gene uncertain. CDR3 size: 14 residues. Trimming left V 1 base short and J 6 bases short, with 9 bases between. Germline assignment: CDR1 SGHAT and CDR2 FQNNGV. Here the CDR3 reads CASSLGFSAGELFF. For the CDR3, the DNA is TGTGCCAGCAGCTTAGGATTTTCAGCCGGGGAGCTGTTTTTT.

The chain recombines TRBV20-1 with TRBJ1-2; D may be TRBD1 (6 bases). Germline assignment: CDR1 DFQATT and CDR2 SNEGSKA (reference sequence). The germline V and J ends were trimmed by 8 bases and 8 bases, with 21 bases remaining between them. The CDR3 is made up of 13 amino acids. The CDR3 here is CSPRNRAPLGYTF. For the CDR3, the DNA is TGCAGTCCCAGGAACAGGGCCCCCCTGGGCTACACCTTC.

CDR3 in amino acids: CSAKGDIYTDTQYF. The CDR3 DNA reads TGCAGTGCTAAAGGGGACATCTACACAGATACGCAGTATTTT. The chain recombines TRBV20-1 with TRBJ2-3; D is perhaps TRBD1 (6 bases). Germline V gene lookup returns CDR1 DFQATT and CDR2 SNEGSKA (reference sequence). Trimming removed 4 bases at V and 2 bases at J, with 13 bases between. This CDR3 comprises 14 residues.

This clonotype has more than one count but fewer than ten. The chain links TRBV20-1 to TRBJ2-3, with 10 bases lining up with TRBD2. J lost 5 bases, V lost 6 bases, and 5 bases had no gene match. The germline V gene has CDR1 DFQATT and CDR2 SNEGSKA (reference sequence). The CDR3 length is 13 residues. CDR3 DNA sequence: TGCAGTGCCGAGCGGGGGGGTAAAGATACGCAGTATTTT. Protein: CSAERGGKDTQYF.

Many counts were recorded for this clonotype. V usage is TRBV27 and J usage is TRBJ2-3; D not resolved. CDR3 length equals 13 residues. Trimming pared 4 bases from V and 2 bases from J, leaving 7 bases between. CDR1 is MNHEY, CDR2 SMNVEV, per germline (reference sequence). The CDR3 sequence is CASSSHLTDTQYF. The CDR3 DNA sequence: TGTGCCAGCAGTTCCCACCTCACAGATACGCAGTATTTT.

The chain couples TRBV4-1 to TRBJ2-1, with no clear D. Germline CDR1 MGHRA, CDR2 YSYEKL. This CDR3 is built from 16 residues. V was clipped by 0 bases and J by 2 bases, with 11 bases between them. For the CDR3, the DNA is TGCGCCAGCAGCCAAGAACGACACCATCCCTACAATGAGCAGTTCTTC. It codes for CASSQERHHPYNEQFF.

V and J are TRBV20-1 and TRBJ2-3, with TRBD2 matching 13 bases. V shed 4 bases, J shed 0 bases, and the junction held 10 bases outside the gene matches. The germline V gene encodes CDR1 DFQATT and CDR2 SNEGSKA (reference sequence). CDR3 length: 18 amino acids. The CDR3 DNA is TGCAGTGCTACCCCCCTGGGACTAGCGGGAACGAGCACAGATACGCAGTATTTT. As protein: CSATPLGLAGTSTDTQYF.

V usage is TRBV7-8 and J usage is TRBJ1-6; D might be TRBD1 (5 bases). The CDR3 is made up of 12 amino acids. V dropped 7 bases and J dropped 15 bases, with 16 bases sitting between them. Germline V gene sequence: CDR1 SGHVS, CDR2 FQNEAQ. The CDR3, as DNA: TGTGCCAGCAACTCACCGGGACTTATCCTCCACTTT. Translating gives CASNSPGLILHF.

The chain is built from TRBV5-6 and TRBJ1-4; maybe TRBD1 (6 bases). The length of the CDR3 is 15 residues. The germline CDR1 and CDR2 sequences are SGHDT and YYEEEE. V was cut by 4 bases and J by 8 bases, with 18 bases left in between. The CDR3 bases are TGTGCCAGCAGCGGTCCGGGACACCAGGGGGAAAAACTGTTTTTT. Its translation: CASSGPGHQGEKLFF.

This clonotype is classed as medium-sized. The chain couples TRBV20-1 to TRBJ2-7; 8 bases map to TRBD1. CDR3 length equals 13 residues. Trimming took 4 bases from V and 4 from J; bases not matched to a gene: 6. Germline V gives CDR1 DFQATT, CDR2 SNEGSKA (reference sequence). CDR3 nucleotides: TGCAGTGCTAAGGGAACAGGGGGGTACGAGCAGTACGTC. Protein: CSAKGTGGYEQYV.

The rearrangement uses TRBV20-1 and TRBJ2-7; D gene ambiguous. V shed 6 bases and J shed 6 bases, with 15 bases lying between them. The germline CDR1 and CDR2 sequences are DFQATT and SNEGSKA (reference sequence). The CDR3 spans 12 residues. The CDR3 DNA reads TGCAGTGCCACCCCGGGCCTGGGCGAGCAGTACGTC. This gives the protein CSATPGLGEQYV.

The V gene is TRBV5-1, the J gene TRBJ1-2; D call uncertain. Germline V gene data show CDR1 as SGHRS and CDR2 as YFSETQ. Trimming left V 0 bases short and J 0 bases short, with 6 bases between. The CDR3 extends over 14 amino acids. Here the CDR3 DNA reads TGCGCCAGCAGCTTGGCTTCCTCTAACTATGGCTACACCTTC. Protein sequence: CASSLASSNYGYTF.

The V and J genes are TRBV14 and TRBJ1-3, with D tentatively TRBD1 (6 bases). The germline V gene encodes CDR1 SGHDN and CDR2 FVKESK. Trimming removed 0 bases from V and 0 bases from J, with 12 bases in between. The CDR3 spans 17 residues. The CDR3 coding sequence is TGTGCCAGCAGCCAAGATCTTTGGACAGCCTCTGGAAACACCATATATTTT. Its translation is CASSQDLWTASGNTIYF.

In its sample, this clonotype was seen a few times. The genes are TRBV5-1 and TRBJ2-5; no firm D call. Looked up from germline, CDR1 is SGHRS and CDR2 is YFSETQ. V lost 1 base, J lost 1 base, and 8 bases lay in between. This CDR3 contains 14 residues. Here the CDR3 DNA reads TGCGCCAGCAGCTTGCCTGGAATCCAAGAGACCCAGTACTTC. It is translated as CASSLPGIQETQYF.

CDR3 residues: CASSHQRRSSGANVLTF. The DNA of the CDR3 is TGTGCCAGCAGCCATCAACGACGGAGCTCTGGGGCCAACGTCCTGACTTTC. The V gene is TRBV3-1, the J gene TRBJ2-6; D remains ambiguous. The CDR3 sequence is 17 residues long. V lost 3 bases, J lost 0 bases, and 12 bases lay in between. Per germline, CDR1 LGHDT and CDR2 YNNKEL (reference sequence).